This T cell receptor beta chain was sequenced during a study of beta chain features in type 1 diabetes. General study results and limits: High-TCR-expressing cells could be over-represented by cDNA sequencing. Insertion counts at VDJ junctions were lower in type 1 diabetes patients, who also showed more deletions there.

This clone has a handful of counts. Its antigen is unknown. As every portion of the isolated RNA was reverse transcribed, the sequencing read expressed TCRB transcripts. Clones were sequenced by immunoSEQ multiplex PCR, and TCRdb holds only the in-frame ones, with some missing. The profile covers some 250,000 clones, with less than 35% appearing a single time and approximately 4% taken by the ten largest. The V and J ends lost 7 bases and 0 bases respectively, with 9 bases between them. This CDR3 region has 12 residues. CDR1 and CDR2 from the germline V gene are SQVTM and ANQGSEA. V usage is TRBV29-1 and J usage is TRBJ1-2, with TRBD1 as a possible D gene (6 bases). The origin of this receptor is a man aged 25 to 40 in good health. Sequenced sample: central memory CD4+ T cells from blood. The CDR3 coding sequence is TGCAGCGCAACAGGGTCTAACTATGGCTACACCTTC. It specifies CSATGSNYGYTF.